Given below is one T cell receptor (beta chain) in context. How the authors handled the data: Counts of nucleated cells, estimated from reference gene primer amplification, were obtained. Here immunoSEQ multiplex PCR was the method, and the copy in TCRdb shows in-frame clones only, minus some. V, J and clone size reflect that table, while D and trimming were determined from the DNA. The sample lists more than 60,000 clones; around nine tenths were seen once. The data stem from a study of blood T cell repertoires in COVID-19. Study as a whole: In each case, the material was cDNA or gDNA derived from T cells, B-cell-depleted T cells, or PBMCs.

In germline, CDR1 is SGHRS, CDR2 YFSETQ. The J segment lost 1 base and the V segment lost 0 bases, leaving 10 bases of the junction unmatched. This CDR3 is built from 17 residues. The TCR was taken from a human donor in a cohort sampled during active COVID-19. Source material: peripheral blood. The chain has TRBV5-1 and TRBJ2-7; TRBD1 matches 7 bases. The CDR3 DNA sequence: TGCGCCAGCAGCTTGGCCGGACAGGTCTACTTTTCCTACGAGCAGTACTTC. This encodes CASSLAGQVYFSYEQYF.